The present TCR beta chain was sequenced within a study of CD8 T cells in ankylosing spondylitis. Broader study findings: About 8 highly homologous variants made up a TCR beta motif that seemed to typify ankylosing spondylitis blood.

Per germline, CDR1 MNHEY and CDR2 SVGEGT. V shed 5 bases and J shed 0 bases, with 11 bases lying between them. This CDR3 region has 16 residues. This clonotype was counted a few times. What it binds is not known. A single record per CDR3 protein comes from TCRdb applying MiXCR to the 5' RACE reads. The sample has hundreds of thousands of distinct CDR3 sequences; about 10% are singletons. This TCR was recovered from a male donor with ankylosing spondylitis. J is TRBJ2-6 and V is TRBV6-2 or TRBV6-3; weak D call: TRBD1 (5 bases). The material sequenced was blood, either unsorted or a sorted T cell fraction (not recorded which). For the CDR3, the DNA is TGTGCCAGCAGTGCGACCAGGGCCTCTGGGGCCAACGTCCTGACTTTC. Translating it yields CASSATRASGANVLTF.